Listed below are T cell receptor beta chains from one sample, sequenced in a study of tumor T cells in aggressive B-cell lymphoma. Profiling relied on immunoSEQ multiplex PCR, and the TCRdb table lists in-frame clones only, not all of them. The sample carries about 2,400 clones, approximately 83% recorded once. Sequenced material: tumor tissue. These TCRs come from an adult with diffuse large B cell lymphoma. The CDR3 runs from the conserved cysteine through the conserved F or W. The D gene is left open where the match is weak.

V,D,CDR3
TRBV9,TRBD1,CASSVGQGKNTEAFF
TRBV7-9,TRBD1,CASSSDRAVSNQPQHF
TRBV18,TRBD2,CASSPRELAGANEQFF
TRBV5-1,TRBD1,CASSLWTGSYEQYF
TRBV6-5,TRBD1,CASSNRDRGSGEQFF
TRBV7-2,-,CASSLGARGWNQPQHF
TRBV2,-,CASSEARGGELFF
TRBV18,-,CASSPVLSYEQYF
TRBV7-6,-,CASSSDSFTDTQYF
TRBV7-3,-,CASSSRTARGDTQYF
TRBV7-6,TRBD2,CASSLRLAGDDGELFF
TRBV28,-,CASTNSGHPYNEQFF
TRBV6-5,-,CASSPGRDNTEAFF
TRBV19,-,CASSERAGVNGYTF
TRBV5-1,TRBD1,CASSLGWDSPEAFF
TRBV5-1,TRBD2,CASSTWTSGFNEQFF
TRBV27,TRBD2,CASRLAAGGETQYF
TRBV12-2,-,CASRRWSSTQSRANVLTF
TRBV18,TRBD1,CASSPTGNNSPLHF
TRBV6-5,-,CASSYSPSDNEQFF
TRBV6-1,TRBD1,CASTLRDRNYEQYF
TRBV6-5,TRBD1,CASSYSGQGGEKLFF
TRBV27,TRBD2,CASSKLAGALNIQYF
TRBV5-1,TRBD1,CASSTTTGLYEQYF
TRBV27,-,CASSLYRGGGAEAFF
TRBV28,TRBD1,CASSLSFGTGVLYGYTF
TRBV28,TRBD1,CASSLVRTGSYEQYF